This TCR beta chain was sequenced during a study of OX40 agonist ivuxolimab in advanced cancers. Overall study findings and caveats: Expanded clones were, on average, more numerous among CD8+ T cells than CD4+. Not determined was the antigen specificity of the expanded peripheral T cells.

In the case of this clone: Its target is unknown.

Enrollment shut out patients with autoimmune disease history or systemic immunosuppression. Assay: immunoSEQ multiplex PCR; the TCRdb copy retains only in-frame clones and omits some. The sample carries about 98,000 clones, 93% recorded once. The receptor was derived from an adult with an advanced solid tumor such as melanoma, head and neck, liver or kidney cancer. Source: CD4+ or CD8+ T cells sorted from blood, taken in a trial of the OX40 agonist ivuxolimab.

DNA of the CDR3: TGTGCCAGCAGTTACTCGATCGGGGGCTCCACTCTTCCCCTCCACTTT. Protein sequence: CASSYSIGGSTLPLHF. This chain connects TRBV6-6 to TRBJ1-6; weak D call: TRBD1 (6 bases). With 0 bases removed from V and 13 bases from J, the gap between germline ends came to 19 bases. This CDR3 comprises 16 residues. The germline CDR1 and CDR2 sequences are MNHNY and SVGAGI (reference sequence).